Listed below are T cell receptor beta chains from one sample, sequenced in a study of cytomegalovirus exposure and HLA in healthy donors. TCRdb's table, derived via immunoSEQ multiplex PCR, lists solely in-frame clones and lacks some. The table includes 95,000 to 150,000 clones, roughly 93% detected once. The sample taken for sequencing was PBMCs. The receptors originated from a woman aged 18 to 35 in good health and CMV-seronegative. CDR3s include the opening cysteine and the closing phenylalanine or tryptophan. A D gene is named only where the DNA matches it firmly. Size tells how often a clone was seen (once, few, many) or the class of an expanded clone, and some rows leave it out.

>.|.|TRBJ2-7|TRBV5-5
CASSLVTHSSSYEQYF
TGTGCCAGCAGCTTGGTCACACATTCAAGCTCCTACGAGCAGTACTTC
>once|.|TRBJ2-7|TRBV4-1
CASSPGDGPYEQYF
TGCGCCAGCAGCCCGGGAGACGGGCCCTACGAGCAGTACTTC
>.|.|TRBJ1-5|TRBV7-2
CASRQGSDQPQHF
TGTGCCAGCAGGCAGGGTTCAGATCAGCCCCAGCATTTT
>.|.|TRBJ2-3|TRBV4-1
CASSQDSRRRLTDTQYF
TGCGCCAGCAGCCAAGATTCTAGAAGGAGGCTTACAGATACGCAGTATTTT
>.|.|TRBJ2-3|TRBV2
CASSESRTPDRYTQYF
TGTGCCAGCAGTGAAAGCCGGACTCCAGATCGATATACGCAGTATTTT
>.|.|TRBJ1-2|TRBV19
CASSPRARTGYTF
TGTGCCAGTAGTCCCCGGGCAAGGACAGGCTACACCTTC
>.|.|TRBJ2-1|TRBV29-1
CSVEGLAGINRSGQFF
TGCAGCGTTGAAGGTTTGGCCGGGATTAACAGATCGGGGCAGTTCTTC
>.|TRBD2|TRBJ2-1|TRBV4-1
CASSRQPKTSGTYNEQFF
TGCGCCAGCAGCCGACAACCTAAGACTAGCGGGACATACAATGAGCAGTTCTTC
>.|TRBD1|TRBJ1-2|TRBV5-1
CASSFDRGQDGYTF
TGCGCCAGCAGCTTTGACAGGGGGCAGGATGGCTACACCTTC
>.|.|TRBJ2-3|TRBV7-3
CASSLQGMTDTQYF
TGTGCCAGCAGCCTACAGGGTATGACAGATACGCAGTATTTT
>.|.|TRBJ1-5|TRBV28
CASSFSPLSNQPQHF
TGTGCCAGCAGTTTTAGTCCACTTAGCAATCAGCCCCAGCATTTT
>.|TRBD1|TRBJ1-1|TRBV28
CASSIYRQGDEAFF
TGTGCCAGCAGTATCTATCGACAGGGCGATGAAGCTTTCTTT
>.|.|TRBJ2-7|TRBV28
CASSSLLGRAVHEQYF
TGTGCCAGCAGCTCCCTCTTAGGGCGAGCGGTCCACGAGCAGTACTTC
>.|TRBD1|TRBJ1-1|TRBV5-6
CASSLRGTGEGEAFF
TGTGCCAGCAGCTTGAGGGGGACAGGGGAGGGTGAAGCTTTCTTT
>.|.|TRBJ1-2|TRBV7-2
CASSLFRTREDGYTF
TGTGCCAGCAGCTTGTTTCGGACAAGGGAAGATGGCTACACCTTC
>.|.|TRBJ2-7|TRBV7-9
CASSLGGGSYEQYF
TGTGCCAGCAGCTTAGGCGGAGGCTCCTACGAGCAGTACTTC
>.|TRBD1|TRBJ2-7|TRBV15
CATSRPGTGHPSEQYF
TGTGCCACCAGCAGACCCGGGACAGGCCACCCCTCGGAGCAGTACTTC
>.|.|TRBJ2-7|TRBV28
CASSVGIVRDSSYEQYF
TGTGCCAGCAGCGTCGGAATCGTAAGGGACTCCTCCTACGAGCAGTACTTC
>.|.|TRBJ1-5|TRBV5-1
CASSLVPQGYGSNQPQHF
TGCGCCAGCAGCTTGGTTCCTCAGGGGTATGGGAGCAATCAGCCCCAGCATTTT
>.|TRBD2|TRBJ2-3|TRBV6-6
CASSSSGRRGTDTQYF
TGTGCCAGCAGTTCTAGCGGGAGGAGAGGAACAGATACGCAGTATTTT
>once|TRBD2|TRBJ2-1|TRBV6-1
CASSEMGRGGSYNEQFF
TGTGCCAGCAGTGAAATGGGTCGCGGGGGCTCCTACAATGAGCAGTTCTTC
>.|.|TRBJ2-7|TRBV29-1
CSAGAYEQYF
TGCAGCGCCGGTGCCTACGAGCAGTACTTC
>.|.|TRBJ2-7|TRBV2
CASRVQGPSYEQYF
TGTGCCAGCAGAGTCCAGGGGCCCTCCTACGAGCAGTACTTC
>.|TRBD2|TRBJ2-1|TRBV27
CASSMKAGGPYEQFF
TGTGCCAGCAGCATGAAAGCGGGGGGGCCCTATGAGCAGTTCTTC
>.|TRBD2|TRBJ2-3|TRBV27
CASSSYGTTQDTQYF
TGTGCCAGCAGTTCATATGGGACTACTCAAGATACGCAGTATTTT
>.|.|TRBJ2-5|TRBV28
CASSGGAELYQETQYF
TGTGCCAGCAGCGGGGGAGCGGAGCTTTACCAAGAGACCCAGTACTTC
>.|TRBD1|TRBJ1-1|TRBV18
CASSPPHRGTAFF
TGTGCCAGCTCACCACCTCACAGGGGAACAGCTTTCTTT
>.|TRBD1|TRBJ2-2|TRBV10-2
CASTDWDRGKVLNTGELFF
TGCGCCAGCACTGATTGGGACAGGGGAAAGGTTCTTAACACCGGGGAGCTGTTTTTT
>.|TRBD2|TRBJ2-1|TRBV9
CASSQRGETGLYNEQFF
TGTGCCAGCAGCCAGCGGGGGGAGACAGGGCTTTACAATGAGCAGTTCTTC
>.|TRBD2|TRBJ2-1|TRBV13
CASSLVASGEYNEQFF
TGTGCCAGCAGCTTAGTGGCTAGCGGCGAGTACAATGAGCAGTTCTTC
>.|.|TRBJ2-1|TRBV18
CASSPPGSPYNEQFF
TGTGCCAGCTCACCACCCGGGTCCCCCTACAATGAGCAGTTCTTC
>.|.|TRBJ2-7|TRBV2
CASSPGRAYEQYF
TGTGCCAGCAGTCCCGGGAGAGCCTACGAGCAGTACTTC
>.|.|TRBJ2-1|TRBV6-5
CASSYDGRGINEQFF
TGTGCCAGCAGTTACGATGGGAGAGGCATCAATGAGCAGTTCTTC
>.|.|TRBJ2-1|TRBV5-4
CASSLSLRGHSYNEQFF
TGTGCCAGCAGCTTGAGTTTGCGGGGCCACTCCTACAATGAGCAGTTCTTC
>few|.|TRBJ2-7|TRBV27
CASADVGPYEQYF
TGTGCCAGCGCCGATGTGGGGCCTTACGAGCAGTACTTC
>.|TRBD2|TRBJ2-1|TRBV7-9
CASSSGLAGGYEQFF
TGTGCCAGCAGCTCGGGACTAGCGGGGGGGTATGAGCAGTTCTTC
>.|TRBD1|TRBJ1-3|TRBV14
CASSRESGQGFSGGDTIYF
TGTGCCAGCAGCCGAGAATCGGGACAGGGGTTTTCTGGAGGAGACACCATATATTTT
>.|TRBD2|TRBJ2-5|TRBV9
CASSEHAGTIPETQYF
TGTGCCAGCAGCGAGCATGCCGGGACTATACCAGAGACCCAGTACTTC
>.|.|TRBJ2-2|TRBV18
CASSPGRNTGELFF
TGTGCCAGCTCACCAGGGAGAAACACCGGGGAGCTGTTTTTT
>.|TRBD2|TRBJ2-1|TRBV9
CASSSIAGGPNYKSYNEQFF
TGTGCCAGCAGCTCTATAGCGGGGGGCCCTAACTATAAGTCCTACAATGAGCAGTTCTTC
>once|.|TRBJ1-2|TRBV2
CASRADTDYGYTF
TGTGCCAGCAGGGCGGACACTGACTATGGCTACACCTTC
>.|TRBD1|TRBJ1-3|TRBV28
CASRGQGSSSGNTIYF
TGTGCCAGCAGAGGACAGGGTTCCTCTTCTGGAAACACCATATATTTT
>.|TRBD2|TRBJ2-5|TRBV30
CAWSRRGGRETQYF
TGTGCCTGGAGTAGGCGGGGGGGCCGCGAGACCCAGTACTTC
>few|TRBD1|TRBJ2-3|TRBV9
CASSVDDGTGGDTQYF
TGTGCCAGCAGCGTAGACGACGGGACAGGGGGGGATACGCAGTATTTT
>.|.|TRBJ1-4|TRBV30
CAWSPGDPNEKLFF
TGTGCCTGGAGTCCAGGGGATCCTAATGAAAAACTGTTTTTT
>.|TRBD1|TRBJ1-5|TRBV6-1
CASSGGRTGNNQPQHF
TGTGCCAGCAGTGGGGGGCGGACAGGGAACAATCAGCCCCAGCATTTT
>.|TRBD2|TRBJ2-2|TRBV27
CASSLAGAYTGELFF
TGTGCCAGCAGTCTAGCGGGGGCTTACACCGGGGAGCTGTTTTTT
>.|TRBD2|TRBJ2-1|TRBV7-9
CASSEVAGGYNEQFF
TGTGCCAGCAGCGAGGTAGCGGGGGGGTACAATGAGCAGTTCTTC
>.|.|TRBJ2-7|TRBV4-1
CASSQDIATGSYEQYF
TGCGCCAGCAGCCAAGATATCGCGACAGGCTCCTACGAGCAGTACTTC
>.|.|TRBJ2-2|TRBV10-3
CAISEGGGIGELFF
TGTGCCATCAGTGAAGGAGGAGGGATCGGGGAGCTGTTTTTT
>.|.|TRBJ1-3|TRBV9
CASSVLGTGNTIYF
TGTGCCAGCAGCGTTCTCGGGACTGGAAACACCATATATTTT
>.|TRBD2|TRBJ2-3|TRBV5-1
CASSLERGVPDTQYF
TGCGCCAGCAGCTTGGAGCGGGGGGTGCCAGATACGCAGTATTTT
>.|TRBD2|TRBJ2-3|TRBV10-1
CASSLASGADTDTQYF
TGCGCCAGCAGCCTAGCTAGCGGGGCCGACACAGATACGCAGTATTTT
>.|TRBD2|TRBJ2-3|TRBV10-3
CAISESLAGGPSDTQYF
TGTGCCATCAGTGAGTCACTAGCGGGAGGGCCCAGCGATACGCAGTATTTT
>.|.|TRBJ2-7|TRBV7-2
CASSLEGGRLTYEQYF
TGTGCCAGCAGCTTAGAGGGGGGGAGGTTGACCTACGAGCAGTACTTC
>.|.|TRBJ2-3|TRBV9
CASSVLNGGRGTDTQYF
TGTGCCAGCAGCGTTTTAAATGGTGGGCGGGGCACAGATACGCAGTATTTT
>.|.|TRBJ1-1|TRBV5-4
CASSLTLGVGEAFF
TGTGCCAGCAGCTTAACGCTCGGGGTCGGTGAAGCTTTCTTT